What follows are 14 T cell receptor beta chains derived from one specimen sequenced in a study of radiotherapy plus CTLA-4 blockade in lung cancer. The method was immunoSEQ multiplex PCR; TCRdb's version includes in-frame clones alone and lacks a portion of them. The sample records roughly 48,000 clones, more than 75% being singletons. Sequences were derived from peripheral blood, sampled from a patient treated with radiotherapy plus ipilimumab. All receptors come from a human donor with non-small cell lung cancer who had stable disease on radiotherapy plus ipilimumab.

This chain links TRBV6-6 with TRBJ2-7, with unresolved D. The CDR3 consists of 13 residues. The ends were cut back, 4 bases at V and 2 bases at J, with 9 bases in the middle. The germline CDR1 and CDR2 sequences are MNHNY and SVGAGI (reference sequence). The CDR3 DNA reads TGTGCCAGCAGTTTGACACCGACCTACGAGCAGTACTTC. Translated, it gives CASSLTPTYEQYF.

The gene calls are TRBV12-2 and TRBJ1-1; TRBD1 is the table's D call and was not checked against the DNA. TRBV12-2 represents a pseudogene. This CDR3 region has 16 residues. CDR3 in DNA: TGTGCAAGTCGCTTGGGCTGGGACAGGGTGAACACTGAAGCTTTCTTT. Residues: CASRLGWDRVNTEAFF.

With regard to this clone: Other nucleotide sequences from this sample produce the same CDR3. V and J are TRBV18 and TRBJ2-7; 10 bases are a match to TRBD1. The CDR3 runs 14 residues. Germline values: CDR1 KGHSH, CDR2 LQKENI. V shed 6 bases, J shed 4 bases, and the junction held 6 bases outside the gene matches. Here the CDR3 reads CASSAGTGAYEQYF. CDR3 in DNA: TGTGCCAGCTCCGCCGGGACAGGGGCATACGAGCAGTACTTC. Filled out from reference TRBV18 and TRBJ2-7, the complete variable domain reads NAGVMQNPRHLVRRRGQEARLRCSPMKGHSHVYWYRQLPEEGLKFMVYLQKENIIDESGMPKERFSAEFPKEGPSILRIQQVVRGDSAAYFCASSAGTGAYEQYFGPGTRLTVT.

The V gene is TRBV9, the J gene TRBJ2-1; 8 nucleotides match TRBD1. The germline gives CDR1 SGDLS, CDR2 YYNGEE. This CDR3 is built from 15 residues. Unmatched junction bases numbered 8, after V lost 0 bases and J lost 9 bases. The CDR3: CASSVAGTGRGEQFF. In DNA, the CDR3 is TGTGCCAGCAGCGTAGCAGGGACAGGCCGAGGTGAGCAGTTCTTC. The whole variable domain, remainder taken from reference TRBV9 and TRBJ2-1, is DSGVTQTPKHLITATGQRVTLRCSPRSGDLSVYWYQQSLDQGLQFLIQYYNGEERAKGNILERFSAQQFPDLHSELNLSSLELGDSALYFCASSVAGTGRGEQFFGPGTRLTVL.

The J gene is TRBJ2-2, the V gene TRBV27; 8 bases match TRBD2. V lost 1 base to trimming and J lost 0 bases; unmatched junction nucleotides: 1. The germline V gene encodes CDR1 MNHEY and CDR2 SMNVEV (reference sequence). The CDR3 length is 16 residues. The CDR3 DNA reads TGTGCCAGCAGTTTATTGGGACTAGCGAACACCGGGGAGCTGTTTTTT. Translating gives CASSLLGLANTGELFF.

As concerns this clone: Other DNA sequences in the same sample also yield this CDR3. The gene calls are TRBV28 and TRBJ2-7; D unclear. CDR1 is MDHEN and CDR2 is SYDVKM in the germline V gene. The CDR3 extends over 14 amino acids. V lost 5 bases and J lost 1, with 12 bases in between. Here the CDR3 DNA reads TGTGCCAGCAGTCCCGGGTCCAGATCCTACGAGCAGTACTTC. As protein: CASSPGSRSYEQYF.

The genes are TRBV27 and TRBJ1-3; D call uncertain. V dropped 4 bases and J dropped 0 bases, with 19 bases sitting between them. This CDR3 comprises 18 residues. Germline-derived CDR1 and CDR2 are MNHEY and SMNVEV (reference sequence). CDR3 DNA sequence: TGTGCCAGCAGTTCCGCCGCCTTTGGACTTCTCTCTGGAAACACCATATATTTT. Protein product: CASSSAAFGLLSGNTIYF.

About this clone itself: The junction departs from the called germline gene at one end, perhaps through a read error. This CDR3 is also generated by other DNA sequences in the sample. V usage is TRBV6-1 and J usage is TRBJ2-5; 10 nucleotides line up with TRBD2. The CDR3 is 13 amino acids. Per the germline V gene, CDR1 is MNHNS and CDR2 is SASEGT. In DNA form, the CDR3 reads TGTGCCAGCAGCGAAGGACTAGCGGCTGGTTTGTACTTC. Its protein is CASSEGLAAGLYF.

The CDR3, as DNA: TGCGCCAGCGCAGGCTCGGACAGGCTACACTATGGCTACACCTTC. Translating gives CASAGSDRLHYGYTF. The V gene is TRBV5-1, the J gene TRBJ1-2; TRBD1 matches 7 bases. The CDR3 extends over 15 amino acids. Germline CDR1 SGHRS, CDR2 YFSETQ. J was trimmed by 3 bases and V by 7 bases; bases with no gene match: 12.

The gene calls are TRBV19 and TRBJ2-7; D is perhaps TRBD2 (7 bases). Germline CDR1 and CDR2: LNHDA and SQIVND (reference sequence). This CDR3 contains 15 residues. The V end lost 2 bases, the J end lost 2 bases, and 13 bases lay between the germline ends. The CDR3 here is CASSIIGRGPYEQYF. The CDR3 region has the DNA TGTGCCAGTAGTATAATTGGGCGGGGGCCCTACGAGCAGTACTTC. Looking up the rest from reference TRBV19 and TRBJ2-7 gives the full variable domain: DGGITQSPKYLFRKEGQNVTLSCEQNLNHDAMYWYRQDPGQGLRLIYYSQIVNDFQKGDIAEGYSVSREKKESFPLTVTSAQKNPTAFYLCASSIIGRGPYEQYFGPGTRLTVT.

The rearrangement links TRBV6-1 to TRBJ1-3; 8 bases match TRBD1. The germline CDR1 and CDR2 sequences are MNHNS and SASEGT. CDR3 length: 15 amino acids. V shed 6 bases, J shed 4 bases, and the junction held 8 bases outside the gene matches. This chain's CDR3 is CASRTWTGMGNTIYF. The CDR3 coding sequence is TGTGCCAGCAGAACATGGACAGGGATGGGAAACACCATATATTTT.

The rearrangement links TRBV5-4 to TRBJ2-5; 10 bases are a match to TRBD2. There are 16 residues in the CDR3. Germline CDR1 is SGHNT and CDR2 is YYREEE (reference sequence). The V and J ends lost 7 bases and 6 bases, in that order; junction bases with no gene match: 15. DNA of the CDR3: TGTGCCAGCGGGATCGCTCAGAGCGGGAGGGGAAAGACCCAGTACTTC. Translation gives CASGIAQSGRGKTQYF.

This chain uses TRBV28 with TRBJ1-1; 7 bases map to TRBD1. The CDR3 is made up of 15 amino acids. Looked up from germline, CDR1 is MDHEN and CDR2 is SYDVKM. Trimming cost V 4 bases and J 7 bases; bases outside gene matches: 12. CDR3 region: CASSWPVGTADEAFF. The CDR3 DNA is TGTGCCAGCAGTTGGCCAGTCGGGACAGCCGATGAAGCTTTCTTT.

The chain combines TRBV4-1 with TRBJ1-2, with 10 bases matching TRBD1. Germline V CDR1 and CDR2: MGHRA, YSYEKL. The junction had 6 bases not matched to a gene; V was cut back by 3 bases and J by 5 bases. This CDR3 spans 15 amino acids. This CDR3 is CASSHGQGGGYGYTF. The CDR3 DNA reads as TGCGCCAGCAGCCACGGACAGGGGGGAGGGTATGGCTACACCTTC.